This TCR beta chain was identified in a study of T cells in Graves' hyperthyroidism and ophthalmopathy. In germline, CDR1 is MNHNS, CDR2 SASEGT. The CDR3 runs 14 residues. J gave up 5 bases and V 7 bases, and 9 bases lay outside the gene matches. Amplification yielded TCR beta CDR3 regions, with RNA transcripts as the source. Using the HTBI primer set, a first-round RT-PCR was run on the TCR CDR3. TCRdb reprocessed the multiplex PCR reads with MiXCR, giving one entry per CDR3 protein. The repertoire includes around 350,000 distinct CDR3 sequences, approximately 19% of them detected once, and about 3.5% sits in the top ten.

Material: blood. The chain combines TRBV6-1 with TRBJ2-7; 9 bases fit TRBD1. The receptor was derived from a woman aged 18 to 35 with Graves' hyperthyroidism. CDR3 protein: CASKETGGGDEQYF. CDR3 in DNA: TGTGCCAGCAAAGAGACAGGGGGGGGAGACGAGCAGTACTTC.